The present T cell receptor (beta chain) was sequenced within a study of cytomegalovirus exposure and HLA in healthy donors (dated by TCRdb to 2016 to 2017). For the wider study: In an earlier analysis of under 750 of the donors, under 300 Gb of sequence data and 100 million or so unique TCR beta sequences from about 180 million T cells were reported. Roughly 320 gigabases of sequencing data and roughly 81 million unique TCR sequences made up an early release that covered over 550 HLA-typed donors. Of the roughly 400 genotyped donors, less than 85% were placed in the genetic ancestry cluster associated with self-reported Caucasian donors. The study aimed to test whether signatures of past pathogen exposure could be identified by cataloging public T cell receptors. The study used immunosequencing to profile the T cell repertoires of several hundred subjects and linked those repertoires to cytomegalovirus serostatus. In addition to the first cohort of 500 to 850 subjects, a separate validation cohort of 130 or so different subjects was used. To predict cytomegalovirus infection status, the study brought together high-throughput TCR immunosequencing, statistical association of individual TCRs with disease status, and machine learning. To study patterns of TCR occurrence, a later analysis re-analyzed previously published TCR beta repertoires from several hundred donors and added high-resolution HLA genotyping. The later analysis used no new phenotypic data to find candidate immune exposures, relying instead on TCR beta sequences and their occurrence across donors. An earlier analysis of about 600 of the donors used high-throughput TCR beta sequencing to judge whether each TCR beta V gene segment behaved as functional or pseudogenic. Donor age, sex, ethnicity and CMV serostatus were compiled together with the repertoire data. A later genetic analysis used genome-wide SNP genotypes for about 60% of the roughly 670 donors, treating that subset as a discovery cohort. Every discovery cohort repertoire had been produced on one sequencing platform. HLA typing included class I and class II loci at four-digit resolution. The number of typed donors differed by locus: about 620-630 for A, B, C, DRB1 and DQB1; 500 to 550 for DQA1; around 580 for DPA1; and 400 to 480 for DPB1. About five DR-DQ haplotypes were handled as single units for association and clustering, since linkage in the cohort was strong. On average, about 200,000 unique TCR beta nucleotide sequences were sequenced per donor among several hundred genotyped donors of the cohort, with around 19% of those sequences being non-productive. Paper-wide results and their limitations: In a later analysis, most CMV-associated TCR beta chains were found to appear HLA-restricted, with HLA associations seemingly driven largely by CMV exposure. A later analysis found that TCR association rates varied across HLA loci, with DRB1 alleles showing the most associated TCRs and HLA-C alleles the fewest. Assigning TCR associations to individual alleles was difficult when HLA alleles, especially DR and DQ, strongly co-occurred. CMV serostatus was the only immune exposure information available for the cohort. Linkage disequilibrium might explain the correlated functional status among segregating V segments, but an unknown experimental factor could not be ruled out. Because the 87-base-pair reads could not distinguish some IMGT-functional V segments, including TRBV6-2 and TRBV6-3, those segments were excluded. The classifier was reported to diagnose cytomegalovirus status with high specificity and sensitivity in both the original cohort and the validation cohort. Because HLA typing was missing for some donors at each locus, association tests included only the typed subset. A cluster of highly shared sequence variants was judged likely to represent a technical artifact of the sequencing pipeline. A later analysis reported that several top co-occurrence clusters appeared linked to parvovirus B19, influenza, CMV and Epstein-Barr virus. In this cohort, only TCR beta chains were sequenced, and detectable features were limited by the absence of alpha or paired-chain data. The authors suggested that the approach could potentially be generalized to other disease states and immunological phenotypes. Because counts were too low, more than 15 rarely observed V segments, including chromosome 9 orphons, were excluded from the earlier analysis of around 590 of the donors. A further reported finding was that TCR beta sequences accurately predicted the HLA-A and HLA-B alleles for most subjects in the first cohort. The presence/absence analyses assumed that sequencing depth was roughly uniform across donors, and that assumption may not be true. In the study, 164 TCR beta chains were listed as associated with cytomegalovirus. In a later analysis, 16,951 TCR beta sequences were associated with specific HLA alleles at a false discovery rate of 0.05. In a later analysis, HLA-associated TCR beta chains showed more clonal expansion and lower generation probabilities than non-associated chains that were equally common. An association between a missense DCLRE1C variant and V-gene and J-gene trimming of TCR beta chains was found in a later genetic analysis and replicated in an independent cohort. In an earlier analysis of about 600 of the donors, most TCR beta V segments appeared in productive rearrangements about 87% or about 30% of the time, broadly matching IMGT annotations. A later genetic analysis reported fewer N-insertions in productive TCRs among donors in an Asian-associated ancestry cluster than the 666-donor mean. In vitro tests confirmed that a few of the cytomegalovirus-associated TCR beta chains recognize cytomegalovirus antigens. Most TCR sequences were seen in very few donors, while some public TCRs were found in many individuals.

With respect to this clone: The antigen it recognizes is unknown. Base-call qualities are not available, and no considerably larger clone is one nucleotide away.

In total, 600 or so healthy bone marrow donors made up the cohort. All cohort members were sampled while nominally healthy, although unrecorded immune exposures were likely present. The donor was CMV seronegative and belonged to the group of around 350 seronegative cohort members. A peripheral blood sample was collected from each donor, and TCR beta sequencing was performed on peripheral blood mononuclear cells. The Qiagen DNeasy Blood Extraction Kit was used to extract genomic DNA from the blood cell samples. At the junction V is shortened by 5 bases and J by 6 bases, with 20 bases in between. The CDR1 and CDR2 encoded by the germline V gene (reference sequence) are MNHEY and SMNVEV. Inclusive of the bounding cysteine and phenylalanine, the CDR3 is 16 residues long. Only the CDR3 portion is preserved as DNA: 48 bases, with reading frame beginning at the first base. Receptor libraries were prepared by the immunoSEQ multiplex PCR assay. The multiplex PCR relied on a mix of 60 forward primers for TCR Vbeta segments and 13 reverse primers for TCR Jbeta segments. Amplification of the CDR3 region of rearranged TCR beta genes was performed with a multiplex PCR assay on genomic DNA. The amplified TCR beta libraries were sequenced on the Illumina HiSeq System as 87-base-pair reads. Under the source paper's analysis protocol: Across the 700 or so repertoires, a later analysis counted approximately 83 million unique TCR beta chains, approximately 10 million of which were shared by at least two donors. Raw reads were error-corrected and collapsed into unique sequences with a nearest-neighbor algorithm that merged closely related sequences to remove PCR and sequencing errors. To assign V, D and J gene segments, CDR3 sequences were aligned to IMGT reference sequences. For a sequence to be retained, at least a six-nucleotide match to both a V gene segment and a J gene segment was required. A rearrangement counted as productive if the CDR3 had no stop codons and remained in frame with V and J, and every other rearrangement counted as non-productive. Following IMGT convention, CDR3 was defined as the stretch from the second conserved V-encoded cysteine to the conserved J-encoded phenylalanine. The earlier analysis of some 540 of the donors excluded any sequence lacking an unambiguous match to a single V gene segment. An earlier analysis of 500 to 700 of the donors classified V segments as functional when productive rearrangements were above 56.7% and as segregating when the standard deviation between donors was above 5%. A statistical classification framework was built to diagnose cytomegalovirus status from the catalog of TCR beta chain sequences. V and J gene assignment, in a later analysis, came from comparing TCR nucleotide sequences with IMGT/GENE-DB human TR gene sequences. Using the TCRdist pipeline, a later analysis assigned CDR3 sequences along with most-parsimonious VDJ recombination scenarios. In a later analysis, every TCR beta chain was defined by the combination of its CDR3 amino acid sequence and its V-gene family, and reads without a unique V-gene family were dropped. To address suspected cross-contamination and a sequencing artifact, a later analysis removed approximately 600 highly shared, low-generation-probability nucleotide sequences. For each public chain, a later analysis derived a clonal expansion index from normalized ranks of inferred template counts within each repertoire. A later analysis computed generation probabilities with a VDJ recombination model fitted to out-of-frame rearrangements, and checked the results against IGoR. In a later analysis, TCR-TCR, TCR-HLA and TCR-CMV co-occurrence was scored with hypergeometric tests, and a repertoire-size bias correction was applied to TCR pairs. A later analysis estimated false discovery rates by permuting HLA or CMV assignments 20 times. In a later analysis, co-occurring TCRs were grouped using DBSCAN, with TCRdist sequence similarity added in when clustering inside HLA-allele-positive subsets. Co-occurrence clustering excluded repertoires with fewer than 30,000 or more than 120,000 public chains, plus five with anomalous nucleotide sharing. TCRdb obtained this table from immuneACCESS and retained in-frame rearrangements with V and J assigned. These tables miss some clones; where compared with another copy, unresolved V genes account for less than half of the shortfall, and the remainder is unexplained. That table gives V, J and clone size, and the DNA gave D and trimming. Counted in this sample were fewer than 200,000 clones; roughly 76% of them appeared once. The ten largest clones capture over 10% of the sample.

This TCR derives from a woman aged 45-65 years in good health and CMV-seronegative. Sequencing used PBMCs. The chain is made from TRBV27 and TRBJ1-5, with no D gene named confidently. The sequenced DNA: TGTGCCAGCAGTCCCCGAGGGTATCGGTTTCGTCAGCCCCAGCATTTT. Translated, this is CASSPRGYRFRQPQHF.